This T cell receptor beta chain was captured in a study of response to subunit inactivated influenza vaccine. The study's findings and limits: Each seasonal flu vaccination may recruit only limited new T cells, authors suggested.

TCRdb reanalysed the RT-PCR reads using MiXCR and keeps one entry per CDR3 protein. The sample shows around 520,000 distinct CDR3 sequences, approximately 10% of them seen only once. V lost 7 bases and J 2 bases, leaving 17 bases between the germline ends. Germline V gene sequence: CDR1 LNHDA, CDR2 SQIVND (reference sequence). CDR3 length equals 15 residues. Ten or more counts support this clonotype. Its specificity is unknown. The receptor comes from a man between 45 and 60 years old who received an inactivated influenza vaccine. Sequencing used PBMCs from blood, obtained on the day of vaccination. The V and J genes are TRBV19 and TRBJ1-1; a weak D match, TRBD1 (5 bases). CDR3: CASTEAGTENTEAFF. DNA of the CDR3: TGTGCCAGTACGGAGGCCGGGACGGAAAACACTGAAGCTTTCTTT.